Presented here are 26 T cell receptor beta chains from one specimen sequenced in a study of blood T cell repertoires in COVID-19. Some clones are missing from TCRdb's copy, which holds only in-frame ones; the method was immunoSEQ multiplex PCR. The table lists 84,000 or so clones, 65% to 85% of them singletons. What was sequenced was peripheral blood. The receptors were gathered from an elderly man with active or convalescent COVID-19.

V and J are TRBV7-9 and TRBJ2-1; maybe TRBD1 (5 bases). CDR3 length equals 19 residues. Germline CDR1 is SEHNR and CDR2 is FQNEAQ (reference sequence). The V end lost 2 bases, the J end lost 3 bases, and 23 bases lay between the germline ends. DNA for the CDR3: TGTGCCAGCAGCTTAAGGGGCCTGGGATTTATGGGTGGCTACAATGAGCAGTTCTTC. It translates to CASSLRGLGFMGGYNEQFF.

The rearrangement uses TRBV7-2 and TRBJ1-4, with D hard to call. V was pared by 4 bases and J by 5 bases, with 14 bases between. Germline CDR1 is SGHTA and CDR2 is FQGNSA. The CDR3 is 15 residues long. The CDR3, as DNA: TGTGCCAGCAGCTCGCAACGGGATCAGAATGAAAAACTGTTTTTT. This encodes CASSSQRDQNEKLFF.

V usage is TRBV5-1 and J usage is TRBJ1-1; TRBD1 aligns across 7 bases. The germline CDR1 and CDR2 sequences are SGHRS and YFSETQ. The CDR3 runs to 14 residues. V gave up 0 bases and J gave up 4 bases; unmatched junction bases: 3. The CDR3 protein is CASSLGQGGTEAFF. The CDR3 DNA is TGCGCCAGCAGCTTGGGACAGGGTGGCACTGAAGCTTTCTTT.

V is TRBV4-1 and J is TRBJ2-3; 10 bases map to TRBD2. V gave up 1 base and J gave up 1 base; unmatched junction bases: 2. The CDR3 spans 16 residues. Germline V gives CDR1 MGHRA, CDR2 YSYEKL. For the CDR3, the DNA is TGCGCCAGCAGCCAAGCTAGCGGGAGAGGCACAGATACGCAGTATTTT. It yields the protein CASSQASGRGTDTQYF.

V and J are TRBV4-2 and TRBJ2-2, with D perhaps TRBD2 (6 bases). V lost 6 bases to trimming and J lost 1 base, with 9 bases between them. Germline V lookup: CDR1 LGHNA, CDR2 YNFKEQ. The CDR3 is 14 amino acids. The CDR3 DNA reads TGTGCCAGCAGTCGTAGCGGGAACACCGGGGAGCTGTTTTTT. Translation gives CASSRSGNTGELFF.

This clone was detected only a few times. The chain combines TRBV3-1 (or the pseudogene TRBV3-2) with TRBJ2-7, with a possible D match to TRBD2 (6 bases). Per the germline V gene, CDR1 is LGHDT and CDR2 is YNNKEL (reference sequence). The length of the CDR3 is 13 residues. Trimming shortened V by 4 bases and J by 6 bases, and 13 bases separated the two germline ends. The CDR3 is CASSPGLLSEQYF. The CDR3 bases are TGTGCCAGCAGCCCGGGACTTCTTTCCGAGCAGTACTTC.

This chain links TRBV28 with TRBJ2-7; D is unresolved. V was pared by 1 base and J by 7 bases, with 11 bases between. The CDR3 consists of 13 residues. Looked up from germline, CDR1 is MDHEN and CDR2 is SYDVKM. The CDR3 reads CASSLLGFREQYF. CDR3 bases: TGTGCCAGCAGTTTATTGGGCTTCCGAGAGCAGTACTTC.

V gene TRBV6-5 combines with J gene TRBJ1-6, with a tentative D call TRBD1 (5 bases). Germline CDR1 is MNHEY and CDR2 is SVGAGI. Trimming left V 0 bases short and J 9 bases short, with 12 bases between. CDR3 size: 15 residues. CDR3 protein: CASSYSTQGSSPLHF. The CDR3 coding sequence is TGTGCCAGCAGTTACTCGACTCAGGGTAGTTCACCCCTCCACTTT.

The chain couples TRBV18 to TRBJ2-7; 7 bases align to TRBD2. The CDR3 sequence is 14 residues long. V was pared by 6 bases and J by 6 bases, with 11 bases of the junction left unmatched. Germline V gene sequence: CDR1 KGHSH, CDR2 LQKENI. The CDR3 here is CASSVQRDRSEQYF. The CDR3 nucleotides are TGTGCCAGCTCCGTACAGCGGGATCGGAGCGAGCAGTACTTC.

CDR3 amino acids: CASSYPNNEQFF. The DNA of the CDR3 is TGTGCCAGCAGTTACCCCAACAATGAGCAGTTCTTC. This chain connects TRBV6-2 or TRBV6-3 to TRBJ2-1; D is unresolved. CDR1 MNHEY and CDR2 SVGEGT come from the germline V gene. The V gene lost 2 bases and the J gene lost 5 bases, with 4 bases spanning the gap. This CDR3 is built from 12 residues.

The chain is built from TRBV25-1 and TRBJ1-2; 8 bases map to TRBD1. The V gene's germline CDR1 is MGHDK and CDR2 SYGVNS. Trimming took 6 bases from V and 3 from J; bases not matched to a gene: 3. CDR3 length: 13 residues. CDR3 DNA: TGTGCCAGCAGATCGACAGGGGACTATGGCTACACCTTC. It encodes CASRSTGDYGYTF.

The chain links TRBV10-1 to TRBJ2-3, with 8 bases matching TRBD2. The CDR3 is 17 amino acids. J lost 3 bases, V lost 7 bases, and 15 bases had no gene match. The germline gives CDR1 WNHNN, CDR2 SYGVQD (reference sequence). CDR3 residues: CASTSQIGRGVTDTQYF. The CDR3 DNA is TGCGCCAGCACCTCCCAGATTGGGCGGGGGGTTACAGATACGCAGTATTTT.

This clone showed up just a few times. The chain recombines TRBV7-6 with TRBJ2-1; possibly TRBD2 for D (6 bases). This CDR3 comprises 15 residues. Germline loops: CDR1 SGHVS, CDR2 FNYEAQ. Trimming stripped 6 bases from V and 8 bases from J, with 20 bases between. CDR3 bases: TGTGCCAGCAGTCCCCTGGGGGGAGTGGTCCATGAGCAGTTCTTC. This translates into CASSPLGGVVHEQFF.

The CDR3 sequence: CSGGQGYGYTF. The CDR3 DNA reads TGCAGTGGGGGGCAGGGGTATGGCTACACCTTC. V and J are TRBV20-1 and TRBJ1-2; a possible D gene is TRBD1 (6 bases). Between the trimmed V and J ends, which lost 7 bases and 5 bases, there was a span of 11 bases. Germline values: CDR1 DFQATT, CDR2 SNEGSKA (reference sequence). The CDR3 spans 11 residues.

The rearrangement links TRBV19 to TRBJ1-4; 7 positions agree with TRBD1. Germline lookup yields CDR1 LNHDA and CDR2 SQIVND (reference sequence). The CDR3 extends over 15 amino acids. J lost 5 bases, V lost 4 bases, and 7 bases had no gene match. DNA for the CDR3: TGTGCCAGTAGTAAACCGGGACAGCTGAATGAAAAACTGTTTTTT. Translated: CASSKPGQLNEKLFF. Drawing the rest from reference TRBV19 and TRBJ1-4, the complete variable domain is DGGITQSPKYLFRKEGQNVTLSCEQNLNHDAMYWYRQDPGQGLRLIYYSQIVNDFQKGDIAEGYSVSREKKESFPLTVTSAQKNPTAFYLCASSKPGQLNEKLFFGSGTQLSVL.

The CDR3 sequence is CASSPRLAGEVDNEQFF. The DNA for the CDR3 is TGTGCCAGCAGTCCCAGACTAGCGGGAGAGGTTGACAATGAGCAGTTCTTC. The V gene is TRBV6-6, the J gene TRBJ2-1, with 12 bases aligning to TRBD2. V shed 5 bases and J 5 bases; nucleotides not matched to a gene: 10. This CDR3 region has 17 residues. Germline V gives CDR1 MNHNY, CDR2 SVGAGI (reference sequence).

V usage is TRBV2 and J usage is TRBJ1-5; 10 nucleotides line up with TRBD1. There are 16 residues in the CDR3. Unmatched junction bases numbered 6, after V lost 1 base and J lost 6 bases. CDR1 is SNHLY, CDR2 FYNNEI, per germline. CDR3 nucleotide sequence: TGTGCCAGCAGTGAAGGGGACAGGGGAATCCGTCAGCCCCAGCATTTT. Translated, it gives CASSEGDRGIRQPQHF.

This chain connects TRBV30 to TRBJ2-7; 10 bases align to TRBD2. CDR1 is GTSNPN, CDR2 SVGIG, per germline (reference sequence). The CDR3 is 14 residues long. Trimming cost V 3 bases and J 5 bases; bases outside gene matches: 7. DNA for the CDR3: TGTGCCTGGAGCAGTCTAGCGGGAGTTGACGAGCAGTACTTC. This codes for CAWSSLAGVDEQYF.

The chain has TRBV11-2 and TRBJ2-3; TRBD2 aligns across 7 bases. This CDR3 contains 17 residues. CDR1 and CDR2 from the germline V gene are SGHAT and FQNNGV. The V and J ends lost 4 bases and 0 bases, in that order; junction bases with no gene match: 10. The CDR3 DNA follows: TGTGCCAGCAGCTCCCGAGCTAGCGGAACTAGCACAGATACGCAGTATTTT. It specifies CASSSRASGTSTDTQYF.

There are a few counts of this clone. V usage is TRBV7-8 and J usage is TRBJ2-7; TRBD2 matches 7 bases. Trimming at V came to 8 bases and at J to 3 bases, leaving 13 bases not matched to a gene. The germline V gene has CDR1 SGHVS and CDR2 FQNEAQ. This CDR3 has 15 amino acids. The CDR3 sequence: CASGAGTDEVYEQYF. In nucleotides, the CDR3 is TGTGCCAGCGGAGCGGGGACCGACGAGGTCTACGAGCAGTACTTC.

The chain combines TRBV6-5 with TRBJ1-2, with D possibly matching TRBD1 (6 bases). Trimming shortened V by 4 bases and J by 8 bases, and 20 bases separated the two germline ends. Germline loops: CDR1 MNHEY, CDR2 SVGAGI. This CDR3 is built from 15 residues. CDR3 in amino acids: CASSSLPLKGGGYTF. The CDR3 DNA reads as TGTGCCAGCAGTTCCCTCCCCCTCAAGGGGGGGGGCTACACCTTC.

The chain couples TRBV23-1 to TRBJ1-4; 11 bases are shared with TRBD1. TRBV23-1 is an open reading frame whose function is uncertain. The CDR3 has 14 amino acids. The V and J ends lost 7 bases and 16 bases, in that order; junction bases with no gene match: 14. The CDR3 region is CASTPQDRGQGGFF. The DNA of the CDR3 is TGCGCCAGCACCCCACAGGACAGGGGGCAAGGTGGGTTTTTT.

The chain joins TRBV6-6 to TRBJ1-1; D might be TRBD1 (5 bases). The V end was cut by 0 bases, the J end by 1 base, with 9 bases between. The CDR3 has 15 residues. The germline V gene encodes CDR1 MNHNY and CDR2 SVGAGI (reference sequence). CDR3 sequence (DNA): TGTGCCAGCAGTTACTCCGCCCAGGGGAACACTGAAGCTTTCTTT. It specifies CASSYSAQGNTEAFF.

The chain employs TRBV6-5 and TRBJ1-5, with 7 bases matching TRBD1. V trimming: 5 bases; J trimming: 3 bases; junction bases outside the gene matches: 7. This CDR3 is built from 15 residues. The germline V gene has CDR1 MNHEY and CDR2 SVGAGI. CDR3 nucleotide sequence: TGTGCCAGCAGTACCCGGACAGGCAACAATCAGCCCCAGCATTTT. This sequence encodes CASSTRTGNNQPQHF.

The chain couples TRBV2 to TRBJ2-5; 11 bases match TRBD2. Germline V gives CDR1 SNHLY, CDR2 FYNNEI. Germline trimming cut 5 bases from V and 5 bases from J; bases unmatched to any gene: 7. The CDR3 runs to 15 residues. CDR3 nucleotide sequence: TGTGCCAGCAGTCCTCTAGCGGGGGGCTGGGAGACCCAGTACTTC. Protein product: CASSPLAGGWETQYF.

The CDR3 is CASSEQPDREHSPLHF. In nucleotides, the CDR3 is TGCGCCAGCAGCGAACAGCCGGACAGGGAACATTCACCCCTCCACTTT. The rearrangement uses TRBV5-1 and TRBJ1-6, with TRBD1 matching over 8 bases. This CDR3 has 16 amino acids. V lost 4 bases, J lost 8 bases, and 11 bases stayed unmatched. CDR1 is SGHRS, CDR2 YFSETQ, per germline.